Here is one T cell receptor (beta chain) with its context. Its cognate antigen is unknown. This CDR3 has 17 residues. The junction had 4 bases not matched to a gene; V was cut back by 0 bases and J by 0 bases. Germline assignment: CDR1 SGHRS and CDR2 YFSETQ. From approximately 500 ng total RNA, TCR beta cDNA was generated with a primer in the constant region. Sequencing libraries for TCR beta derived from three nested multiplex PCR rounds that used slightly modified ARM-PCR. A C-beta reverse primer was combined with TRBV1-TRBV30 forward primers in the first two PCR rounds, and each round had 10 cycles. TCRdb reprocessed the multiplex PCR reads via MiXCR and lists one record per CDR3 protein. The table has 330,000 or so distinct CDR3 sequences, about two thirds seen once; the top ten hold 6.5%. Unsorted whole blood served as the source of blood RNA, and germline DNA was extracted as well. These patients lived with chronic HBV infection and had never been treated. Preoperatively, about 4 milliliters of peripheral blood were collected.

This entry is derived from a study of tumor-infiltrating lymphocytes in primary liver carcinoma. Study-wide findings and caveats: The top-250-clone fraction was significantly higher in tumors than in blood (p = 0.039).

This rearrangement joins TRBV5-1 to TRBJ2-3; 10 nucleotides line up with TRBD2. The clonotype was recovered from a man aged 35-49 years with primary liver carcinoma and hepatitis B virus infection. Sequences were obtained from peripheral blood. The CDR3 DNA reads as TGCGCCAGCAGCTTGGCACTAGCGGGATCTAGCACAGATACGCAGTATTTT. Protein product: CASSLALAGSSTDTQYF.